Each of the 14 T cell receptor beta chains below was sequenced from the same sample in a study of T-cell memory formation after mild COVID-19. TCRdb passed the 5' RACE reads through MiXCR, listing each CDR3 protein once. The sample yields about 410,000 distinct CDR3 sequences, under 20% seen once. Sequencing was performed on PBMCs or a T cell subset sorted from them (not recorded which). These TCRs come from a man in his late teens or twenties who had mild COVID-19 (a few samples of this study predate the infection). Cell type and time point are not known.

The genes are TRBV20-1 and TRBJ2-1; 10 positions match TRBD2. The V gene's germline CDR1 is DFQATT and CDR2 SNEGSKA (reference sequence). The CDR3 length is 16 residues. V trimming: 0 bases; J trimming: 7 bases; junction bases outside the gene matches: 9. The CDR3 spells CSARDPWLAGDNEQFF. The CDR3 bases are TGCAGTGCTAGAGATCCCTGGCTAGCGGGGGATAATGAGCAGTTCTTC.

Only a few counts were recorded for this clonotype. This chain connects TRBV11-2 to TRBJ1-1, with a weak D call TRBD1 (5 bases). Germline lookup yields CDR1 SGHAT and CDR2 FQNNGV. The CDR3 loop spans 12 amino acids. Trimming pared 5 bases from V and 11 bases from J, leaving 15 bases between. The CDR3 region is CASSRGGMGAFF. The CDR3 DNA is TGTGCCAGCAGCCGGGGGGGAATGGGGGCTTTCTTT.

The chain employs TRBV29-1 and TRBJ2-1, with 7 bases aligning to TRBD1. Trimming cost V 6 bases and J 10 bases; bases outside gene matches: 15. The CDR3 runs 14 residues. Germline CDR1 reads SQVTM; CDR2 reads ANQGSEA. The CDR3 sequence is CSVDDRGGSWEQFF. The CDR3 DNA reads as TGCAGCGTCGATGACAGAGGGGGCTCTTGGGAGCAGTTCTTC.

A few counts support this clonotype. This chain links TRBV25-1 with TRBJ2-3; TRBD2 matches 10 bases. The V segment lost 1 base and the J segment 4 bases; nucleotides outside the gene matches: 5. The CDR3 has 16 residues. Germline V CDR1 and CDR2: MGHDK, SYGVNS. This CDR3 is CASSESLAGAADTQYF. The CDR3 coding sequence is TGTGCCAGCAGTGAATCCCTAGCGGGGGCGGCAGATACGCAGTATTTT.

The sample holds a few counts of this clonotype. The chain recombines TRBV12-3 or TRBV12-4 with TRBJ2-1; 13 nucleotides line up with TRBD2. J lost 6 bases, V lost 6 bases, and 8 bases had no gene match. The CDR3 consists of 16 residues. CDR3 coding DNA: TGTGCCAGCAGAGCCCGGACTAGCGGGGGAAGCAATGAGCAGTTCTTC. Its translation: CASRARTSGGSNEQFF.

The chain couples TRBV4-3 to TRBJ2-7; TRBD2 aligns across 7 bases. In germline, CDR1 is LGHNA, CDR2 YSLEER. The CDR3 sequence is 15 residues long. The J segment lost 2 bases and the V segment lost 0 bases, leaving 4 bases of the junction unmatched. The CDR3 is CASSQDRGTTYEQYF. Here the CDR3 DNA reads TGCGCCAGCAGCCAAGACCGGGGGACTACCTACGAGCAGTACTTC.

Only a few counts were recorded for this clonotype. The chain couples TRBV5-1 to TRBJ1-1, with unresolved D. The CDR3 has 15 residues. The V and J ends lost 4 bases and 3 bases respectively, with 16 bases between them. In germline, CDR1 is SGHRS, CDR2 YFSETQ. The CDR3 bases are TGCGCCAGCAGCGCGATCGGGCCTGGAGACACTGAAGCTTTCTTT. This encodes CASSAIGPGDTEAFF.

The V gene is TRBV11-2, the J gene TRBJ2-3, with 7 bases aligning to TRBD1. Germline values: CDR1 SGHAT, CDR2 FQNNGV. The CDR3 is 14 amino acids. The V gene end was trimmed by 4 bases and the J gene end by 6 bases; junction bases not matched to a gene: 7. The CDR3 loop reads CASSSTGDRDTQYF. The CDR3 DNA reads TGTGCCAGCAGCTCCACAGGGGATAGGGATACGCAGTATTTT.

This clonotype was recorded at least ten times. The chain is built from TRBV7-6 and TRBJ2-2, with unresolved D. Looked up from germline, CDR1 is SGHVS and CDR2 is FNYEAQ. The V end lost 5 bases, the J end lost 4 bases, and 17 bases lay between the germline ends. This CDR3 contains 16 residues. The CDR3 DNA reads TGTGCCAGCAGCCTAAGGCTTACTCGCGTCACCGGGGAGCTGTTTTTT. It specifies CASSLRLTRVTGELFF.

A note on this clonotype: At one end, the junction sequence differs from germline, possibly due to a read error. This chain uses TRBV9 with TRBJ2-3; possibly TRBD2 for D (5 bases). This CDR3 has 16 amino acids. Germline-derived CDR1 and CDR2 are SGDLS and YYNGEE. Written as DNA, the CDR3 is TGTGCCAGCAGCCCCACTAGGCGTTCACCCACAGATATGCAGTATTTT. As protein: CASSPTRRSPTDMQYF.

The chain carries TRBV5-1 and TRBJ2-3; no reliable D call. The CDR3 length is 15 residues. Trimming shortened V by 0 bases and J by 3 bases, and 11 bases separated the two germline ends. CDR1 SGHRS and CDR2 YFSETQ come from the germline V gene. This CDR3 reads CASSLGRLVTDTQYF. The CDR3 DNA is TGCGCCAGCAGCTTGGGGCGGTTAGTAACAGATACGCAGTATTTT.

CDR3 nucleotides: TGTGCCAGCAGGATAGAGACCCAGTACTTC. Translation: CASRIETQYF. The genes are TRBV12-3 or TRBV12-4 and TRBJ2-5; no reliable D call. The CDR3 totals 10 residues. V was pared by 6 bases and J by 4 bases, with 3 bases between.

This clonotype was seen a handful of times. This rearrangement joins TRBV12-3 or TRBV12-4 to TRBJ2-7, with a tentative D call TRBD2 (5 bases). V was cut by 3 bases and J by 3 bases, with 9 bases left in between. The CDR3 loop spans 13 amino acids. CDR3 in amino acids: CASSFAGNYEQYV. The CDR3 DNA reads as TGTGCCAGCAGTTTCGCGGGTAACTACGAGCAGTACGTC.

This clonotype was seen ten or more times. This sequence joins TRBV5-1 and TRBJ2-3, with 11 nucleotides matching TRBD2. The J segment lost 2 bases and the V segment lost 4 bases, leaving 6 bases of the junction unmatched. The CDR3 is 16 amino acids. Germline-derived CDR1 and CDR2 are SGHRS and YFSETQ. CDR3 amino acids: CASSEGLAVPTDTQYF. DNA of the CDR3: TGCGCCAGCAGCGAGGGACTAGCGGTTCCCACAGATACGCAGTATTTT.